Presented here are 6 T cell receptor beta chains from one specimen sequenced in a study of blood T cells in healthy people across ages (dated by TCRdb to the mid-2010s). To prepare the library, 5' RACE was applied. The sequencer listed for this sample is Illumina HiSeq 2500. A second PCR of roughly 6 to 11 cycles was performed with a sample-barcoded 5' primer and a J-beta primer mix. TCRdb cleaned the public reads at Q25 with fastp, built clones with MiXCR and kept in-frame beta chains. Each entry merges the rows of one CDR3 protein and shows their most common DNA and genes. In all, the sample holds 1.5 million or so distinct CDR3 sequences, and 42% of those were seen once. The ten largest make up under 8% of the sample. The sample was blood. The receptors derive from a woman aged 18-30 years in good health.

This clonotype was seen just once. V is TRBV20-1 and J is TRBJ2-7; D gene uncertain. Germline CDR1 reads DFQATT; CDR2 reads SNEGSKA (reference sequence). Trimming cost V 4 bases and J 7 bases, with 29 bases left between them. This CDR3 comprises 17 residues. CDR3 nucleotides: TGCAGTGCTATGTTACGGTCCGCTAGAGCCTCCTACAATGAGCAGTACTTC. Residues: CSAMLRSARASYNEQYF.

The gene calls are TRBV20-1 and TRBJ2-7; 11 bases align to TRBD2. The CDR3 sequence is 15 residues long. The V and J ends lost 6 bases and 0 bases, in that order; junction bases with no gene match: 7. The germline gives CDR1 DFQATT, CDR2 SNEGSKA (reference sequence). The CDR3 DNA follows: TGCAGTGCCGGGTCCGGGACTAGCGGCTCCTACGAGCAGTACTTC. Its protein is CSAGSGTSGSYEQYF.

The genes are TRBV20-1 and TRBJ2-3; D is unresolved. This CDR3 region has 13 residues. Trimming pared 3 bases from V and 2 bases from J, leaving 9 bases between. Germline lookup yields CDR1 DFQATT and CDR2 SNEGSKA (reference sequence). The CDR3 DNA reads as TGCAGTGCTAGGGCACCTACCACAGATACGCAGTATTTT. Protein: CSARAPTTDTQYF.

V usage is TRBV12-3 or TRBV12-4 and J usage is TRBJ2-3, with 7 bases aligning to TRBD2. This CDR3 comprises 15 residues. With V trimmed by 8 bases and J by 0 bases, 8 bases remained unmatched. CDR3: CASCLLSGSTDTQYF. Written as DNA, the CDR3 is TGTGCCAGCTGCTTGCTTAGCGGGAGCACAGATACGCAGTATTTT.

Worth noting for this clonotype: At one of its ends the junction is not consistent with the germline gene, which may arise from a read error. V is TRBV10-3 and J is TRBJ1-6; D gene uncertain. The CDR3 loop spans 12 amino acids. Germline CDR1 is ENHRY and CDR2 is SYGVKD. The CDR3 region is CAISHYNSPPHF. DNA of the CDR3: TGTGCCATCTCCCATTATAATTCACCCCCCCACTTT.

There are a few counts of this clonotype. CDR3 in DNA: TGTGCCAGCAGTTTCGTGGGGGAGAGGTACGAGCAGTACTTC. Residues: CASSFVGERYEQYF. The chain combines TRBV12-3 or TRBV12-4 with TRBJ2-7, with D perhaps assigned TRBD1 or TRBD2 (5 bases each). Trimming left V 3 bases short and J 4 bases short, with 13 bases between. The CDR3 consists of 14 residues.